This T cell receptor beta chain was captured in a study of molecular identifiers for immune sequencing clone quantification. The wider study: The replicate experiment used RNA from approximately 20,000 or 100,000 naive CD8 cells. This RNA was split into five aliquots, and four of them were sequenced. Study-level points and caveats: In CMV-specific effectors, clones above 20 copies held over 97% of molecules; naive, under 1%.

Germline assignment: CDR1 SQVTM and CDR2 ANQGSEA. The ends were cut back, 2 bases at V and 7 bases at J, with 6 bases in the middle. This CDR3 region has 12 residues. Libraries of bulk TCR were made by previously described methods (with listed TCR primers). TCRdb redid the calling of the PCR reads with MiXCR, one entry per CDR3 protein. Here the sample spans about 640,000 distinct CDR3 sequences, just under 20% being singletons. Naive CD8 T cells were sorted, and the gate applied was CD8+CD4-CCR7+CD45RA+. A few counts support this clonotype. Its antigen remains unidentified. The sequence derives from a human donor in good health. Some libraries in this study had Jurkat cell RNA spiked in. Sequencing input: naive CD8+ T cells from blood, with Jurkat cell RNA spiked in. Described subset: FACS-sorted CD8+CD4-CCR7+CD45RA+ naive T cells. This chain links TRBV29-1 with TRBJ1-6; D remains unclear. As DNA, the CDR3 is TGCAGCGTTGAATCCCAGAATTCACCCCTCCACTTT. The encoded protein is CSVESQNSPLHF.